Described below is a single TCR beta chain sequence and its context. This record comes from a study of CD8 T cells in Susac syndrome. The CDR3 consists of 17 residues. RNA in amounts of about 0.5 to 1 ug was reverse transcribed with random hexamers. Each CDR3 protein is one row after TCRdb ran MiXCR on the immunoSEQ multiplex PCR reads. The sample yields under 150,000 distinct CDR3 sequences, around 91% seen once. This chain joins TRBV21-1 and TRBJ2-1. TRBV21-1 is listed as a pseudogene. Sequencing was performed on CD8+ T cells from PBMCs. This TCR was sampled from a human donor with multiple sclerosis. The CDR3 spells CASSTRPSDRSYNEQFF. The CDR3 bases are TGTGCCAGCAGCACTCGTCCTTCGGATCGCTCCTACAATGAGCAGTTCTTC.